One and the same sample provided the 22 T cell receptor beta chains below, sequenced in a study of CD8 T cells in Susac syndrome. The RNA, roughly 0.45 to 1 ug, was put through reverse transcription using random hexamers. From the immunoSEQ multiplex PCR reads, TCRdb called clonotypes with MiXCR, one entry per CDR3 protein. The sample carries 200,000 or so distinct CDR3 sequences, roughly 96% recorded once. Sequenced: CD4+ T cells from PBMCs. These receptors all stem from a human donor with multiple sclerosis.

V usage is TRBV20-1 and J usage is TRBJ2-3; possible D gene TRBD2, 6 bases. Trimming removed 1 base at V and 2 bases at J, with 10 bases between. CDR1 is DFQATT, CDR2 SNEGSKA, per germline (reference sequence). The CDR3 extends over 14 amino acids. CDR3 sequence: CSARVAGITDTQYF. CDR3 DNA: TGCAGTGCTAGAGTGGCGGGGATCACAGATACGCAGTATTTT.

The chain combines TRBV3-1 with TRBJ1-4; possibly TRBD1 for D (5 bases). Between the trimmed V and J ends, which lost 5 bases and 10 bases, there was a span of 20 bases. CDR3 size: 15 residues. Per germline, CDR1 LGHDT and CDR2 YNNKEL (reference sequence). CDR3 nucleotides: TGTGCCAGCAGCGTACGGACGGGGCGAGGTGGAAAACTGTTTTTT. This gives the protein CASSVRTGRGGKLFF.

This rearrangement joins TRBV7-2 to TRBJ1-1; perhaps TRBD1 as D (6 bases). CDR3 length equals 15 residues. Germline CDR1 reads SGHTA; CDR2 reads FQGNSA. With 5 bases removed from V and 4 bases from J, the gap between germline ends came to 17 bases. CDR3 region: CASSPRGQGGTEAFF. CDR3 DNA sequence: TGTGCCAGCAGCCCCAGGGGCCAGGGCGGCACTGAAGCTTTCTTT.

This chain connects TRBV4-1 to TRBJ2-1, with D unclear. CDR1 is MGHRA and CDR2 is YSYEKL in the germline V gene. Trimming pared 3 bases from V and 9 bases from J, leaving 15 bases between. The CDR3 has 14 residues. CDR3 amino acids: CASSHPRTPGEQFF. The CDR3, as DNA: TGCGCCAGCAGCCACCCTCGGACCCCGGGTGAGCAGTTCTTC.

This clonotype has just one count. The J gene is TRBJ1-5, the V gene TRBV14; D may be TRBD1 (5 bases). From germline, CDR1 is SGHDN and CDR2 FVKESK. The CDR3 sequence is 13 residues long. V dropped 0 bases and J dropped 6 bases, with 6 bases sitting between them. The CDR3, as DNA: TGTGCCAGCAGCCAAGATGGGGGTCAGCCCCAGCATTTT. It codes for CASSQDGGQPQHF.

This rearrangement joins TRBV12-3 or TRBV12-4 to TRBJ2-5, with D perhaps matching TRBD1 or TRBD2 (5 bases each). The CDR3 is 16 amino acids. The V gene lost 3 bases and the J gene lost 4 bases, with 18 bases spanning the gap. In DNA, the CDR3 is TGTGCCAGCAGTTTCGTTCCGGGACCGACGGGAGAGACCCAGTACTTC. It specifies CASSFVPGPTGETQYF.

The rearrangement uses TRBV27 and TRBJ1-2, with a weak D call TRBD1 (6 bases). This CDR3 is built from 13 residues. Germline CDR1 reads MNHEY; CDR2 reads SMNVEV (reference sequence). V was trimmed by 5 bases and J by 8 bases, leaving 15 bases between them. CDR3 nucleotides: TGTGCCAGCAGTACCTACAGGGTACGGGGCTACACCTTC. As protein: CASSTYRVRGYTF.

This chain's CDR3 is CSARLAGNYEQYF. The CDR3 nucleotides read TGCAGTGCCCGACTAGCGGGGAACTACGAGCAGTACTTC. The rearrangement joins TRBV20-1 to TRBJ2-7; 11 bases agree with TRBD2. This CDR3 region has 13 residues. V dropped 6 bases and J dropped 3; count of bases not matched to a gene: 4. CDR1 is DFQATT, CDR2 SNEGSKA, per germline (reference sequence).

The V gene is TRBV29-1, the J gene TRBJ1-2; D gene ambiguous. This CDR3 contains 14 residues. Germline loops: CDR1 SQVTM, CDR2 ANQGSEA. V lost 0 bases, J lost 4 bases, and 12 bases lay in between. The CDR3: CSVEDEKYVYGYTF. CDR3 coding DNA: TGCAGCGTTGAAGATGAAAAGTACGTCTATGGCTACACCTTC.

This chain uses TRBV5-1 with TRBJ2-1; TRBD1 agrees at 8 bases. Germline CDR1 SGHRS, CDR2 YFSETQ. This CDR3 region has 12 residues. V trimming: 0 bases; J trimming: 12 bases; junction bases outside the gene matches: 2. CDR3 protein: CASSLGGQGQFF. The CDR3 region has the DNA TGCGCCAGCAGCTTGGGAGGACAGGGGCAGTTCTTC.

V and J are TRBV3-1 and TRBJ2-2; D remains unclear. The CDR3 totals 12 residues. Germline V CDR1 and CDR2: LGHDT, YNNKEL (reference sequence). Trimming shortened V by 5 bases and J by 4 bases, and 5 bases separated the two germline ends. CDR3 protein: CASSFITGELFF. DNA of the CDR3: TGTGCCAGCAGCTTCATCACCGGGGAGCTGTTTTTT.

Only one count was recorded for this clonotype. The J gene is TRBJ2-7, the V gene TRBV5-1, with TRBD1 matching 8 bases. Germline V CDR1 and CDR2: SGHRS, YFSETQ. After removal of 5 bases from V and 6 bases from J, the junction contained 10 bases not matched to a gene. This CDR3 spans 14 amino acids. The CDR3 sequence: CASRGQEGMSEQYF. DNA of the CDR3: TGCGCCAGCAGGGGACAGGAAGGAATGAGCGAGCAGTACTTC. The full variable domain, in which reference TRBV5-1 and TRBJ2-7 provide the parts outside the CDR3, is KAGVTQTPRYLIKTRGQQVTLSCSPISGHRSVSWYQQTPGQGLQFLFEYFSETQRNKGNFPGRFSGRQFSNSRSEMNVSTLELGDSALYLCASRGQEGMSEQYFGPGTRLTVT.

The chain joins TRBV5-1 to TRBJ2-7, with TRBD2 as a possible D gene (5 bases). Between the trimmed V and J ends, which lost 0 bases and 3 bases, there was a span of 10 bases. The CDR3 is 14 amino acids. The V gene's germline CDR1 is SGHRS and CDR2 YFSETQ. This CDR3 is CASSLAGVNYEQYF. CDR3 in DNA: TGCGCCAGCAGCTTGGCCGGGGTAAACTACGAGCAGTACTTC.

CDR3 sequence (DNA): TGTGCCAGCAGTGAGTGGACAGGGAATTCACCCCTCCACTTT. As protein: CASSEWTGNSPLHF. J is TRBJ1-6 and V is TRBV6-1; TRBD1 aligns across 8 bases. Germline V CDR1 and CDR2: MNHNS, SASEGT. With 3 bases clipped from V and 7 bases from J, the junction kept 2 bases outside the gene matches. This CDR3 spans 14 amino acids.

V usage is TRBV6-2 or TRBV6-3 and J usage is TRBJ2-7; D unresolved. The CDR3 consists of 12 residues. Deletions cut 7 bases from V and 3 bases from J, with 10 bases between. Germline loops: CDR1 MNHEY, CDR2 SVGEGT. This CDR3 is CASIDRDYEQYF. CDR3 bases: TGTGCCAGCATCGATAGGGACTACGAGCAGTACTTC.

This chain uses TRBV2 with TRBJ2-3; D call uncertain. The CDR3 spans 14 residues. Germline V gene sequence: CDR1 SNHLY, CDR2 FYNNEI. V was pared by 0 bases and J by 6 bases, with 10 bases between. CDR3 loop: CASSEAEGMDTQYF. The CDR3, as DNA: TGTGCCAGCAGTGAAGCGGAAGGGATGGATACGCAGTATTTT.

CDR3 loop: CASSQRGSDTQYF. CDR3 sequence (DNA): TGTGCCAGCAGCCAAAGGGGGTCAGATACGCAGTATTTT. The chain recombines TRBV3-1 with TRBJ2-3; maybe TRBD1 (6 bases). The V and J ends lost 2 bases and 4 bases respectively, with 7 bases between them. The CDR3 extends over 13 amino acids. Germline lookup yields CDR1 LGHDT and CDR2 YNNKEL (reference sequence).

This clonotype appeared a single time. This chain links TRBV5-1 with TRBJ2-1, with 9 bases aligning to TRBD2. V lost 0 bases, J lost 6 bases, and 4 bases stayed unmatched. Germline V CDR1 and CDR2: SGHRS, YFSETQ. The length of the CDR3 is 15 residues. CDR3 nucleotides: TGCGCCAGCAGCTTGGTGCCAGCGGGAGGCAATGAGCAGTTCTTC. Translating it yields CASSLVPAGGNEQFF.

The V call is TRBV15, the J call TRBJ2-1, with D possibly matching TRBD2 (5 bases). The length of the CDR3 is 14 residues. V shed 2 bases and J shed 9 bases, with 14 bases lying between them. In germline, CDR1 is LNHNV, CDR2 YYDKDF (reference sequence). The CDR3 sequence is CATSRSSDSTEQFF. CDR3 nucleotide sequence: TGTGCCACCAGCAGAAGCTCGGACTCCACTGAGCAGTTCTTC.

The chain links TRBV25-1 to TRBJ2-7; 8 positions agree with TRBD1. After removal of 2 bases from V and 6 bases from J, the junction contained 3 bases not matched to a gene. The CDR3 loop spans 13 amino acids. The germline V gene has CDR1 MGHDK and CDR2 SYGVNS. The CDR3 loop reads CASSEQGASEQYF. The CDR3, as DNA: TGTGCCAGCAGTGAACAGGGGGCGAGCGAGCAGTACTTC.

V and J are TRBV20-1 and TRBJ2-4; D is perhaps TRBD1 (6 bases). The CDR3 has 13 residues. V lost 4 bases to trimming and J lost 8 bases, with 15 bases between them. CDR1 is DFQATT and CDR2 is SNEGSKA in the germline V gene (reference sequence). CDR3 DNA: TGCAGTGCTAAGCCGGGACAACGGGACATTCAGTACTTC. Translated, it gives CSAKPGQRDIQYF.

V is TRBV20-1 and J is TRBJ2-7; 8 nucleotides agree with TRBD2. CDR1 is DFQATT and CDR2 is SNEGSKA in the germline V gene (reference sequence). J gave up 3 bases and V 5 bases, and 3 bases lay outside the gene matches. The CDR3 is 12 amino acids. Here the CDR3 reads CSAQRERYEQYF. CDR3 DNA: TGCAGTGCTCAGCGGGAGCGCTACGAGCAGTACTTC.